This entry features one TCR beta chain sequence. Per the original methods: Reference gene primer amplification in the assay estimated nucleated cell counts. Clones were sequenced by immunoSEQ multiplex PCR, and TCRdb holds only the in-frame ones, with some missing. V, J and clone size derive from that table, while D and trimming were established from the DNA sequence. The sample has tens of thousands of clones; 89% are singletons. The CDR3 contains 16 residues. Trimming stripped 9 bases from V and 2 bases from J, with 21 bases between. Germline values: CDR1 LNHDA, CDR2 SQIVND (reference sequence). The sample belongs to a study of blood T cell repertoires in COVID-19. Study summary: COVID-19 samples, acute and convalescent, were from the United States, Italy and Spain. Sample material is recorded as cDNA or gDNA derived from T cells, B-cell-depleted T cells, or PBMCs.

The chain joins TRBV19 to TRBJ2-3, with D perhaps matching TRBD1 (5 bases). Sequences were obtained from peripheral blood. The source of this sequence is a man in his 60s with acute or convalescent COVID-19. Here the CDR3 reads CARIRAGLVITDTQYF. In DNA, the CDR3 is TGTGCCAGAATCAGGGCAGGATTAGTCATCACAGATACGCAGTATTTT. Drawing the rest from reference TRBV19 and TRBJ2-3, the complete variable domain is DGGITQSPKYLFRKEGQNVTLSCEQNLNHDAMYWYRQDPGQGLRLIYYSQIVNDFQKGDIAEGYSVSREKKESFPLTVTSAQKNPTAFYLCARIRAGLVITDTQYFGPGTRLTVL.